The rows below give T cell receptor beta chains drawn from one sample of a study of T cell repertoires in cytomegalovirus infection. What these receptors recognize is not known. TCRdb passed the reads through MiXCR, listing each CDR3 protein once. This table has tens of thousands of distinct CDR3 sequences, 33% appearing once. The sequenced material came from PBMCs, sequenced either directly or after in vitro stimulation (not recorded which). Receptors originate from a human donor in good health (CMV status not recorded). Some clones in this sample may be carry-over from other donors' samples. Each CDR3 is given with its conserved first and last residue. Each record gives: CDR3 length, clone size, V gene, D gene, J gene, CDR3 protein, CDR3 DNA. A D gene is named only where the DNA matches it firmly. Clone sizes are given selectively: once, few, many, or a class where the clone is expanded.

CDR3 length: 14
clone size: many
V gene: TRBV27
D gene: NA
J gene: TRBJ2-7
CDR3 protein: CASSLFRRAGEQYF
CDR3 DNA: TGTGCCAGCAGTTTATTTCGGAGGGCAGGTGAGCAGTACTTC

CDR3 length: 13
clone size: few
V gene: TRBV12-3/TRBV12-4
D gene: NA
J gene: TRBJ1-2
CDR3 protein: CASSPPSEDGYTF
CDR3 DNA: TGTGCCAGCAGTCCCCCATCCGAGGACGGCTACACCTTC

CDR3 length: 15
clone size: NA
V gene: TRBV2
D gene: TRBD2
J gene: TRBJ2-7
CDR3 protein: CASRDPAGGIYEQYF
CDR3 DNA: TGTGCCAGCAGGGACCCAGCGGGAGGCATCTACGAGCAGTACTTC

CDR3 length: 13
clone size: NA
V gene: TRBV29-1
D gene: NA
J gene: TRBJ1-4
CDR3 protein: CSVELGANEKLFF
CDR3 DNA: TGCAGCGTTGAGTTGGGGGCTAATGAAAAACTGTTTTTT

CDR3 length: 14
clone size: NA
V gene: TRBV10-3
D gene: NA
J gene: TRBJ1-1
CDR3 protein: CAISDGDRNTEAFF
CDR3 DNA: TGTGCCATCAGTGACGGTGACAGGAACACTGAAGCTTTCTTT

CDR3 length: 15
clone size: few
V gene: TRBV27
D gene: NA
J gene: TRBJ2-7
CDR3 protein: CASSPRGLLTYEQYF
CDR3 DNA: TGTGCCAGCAGCCCTAGGGGACTTCTTACCTACGAGCAGTACTTC

CDR3 length: 14
clone size: NA
V gene: TRBV12-3/TRBV12-4
D gene: NA
J gene: TRBJ2-5
CDR3 protein: CASSPGLRQETQYF
CDR3 DNA: TGTGCCAGCAGCCCCGGGCTCCGCCAAGAGACCCAGTACTTC

CDR3 length: 14
clone size: NA
V gene: TRBV2
D gene: NA
J gene: TRBJ2-5
CDR3 protein: CASSESLAQETQYF
CDR3 DNA: TGTGCCAGCAGTGAGAGTCTAGCCCAAGAGACCCAGTACTTC

CDR3 length: 15
clone size: many
V gene: TRBV7-2
D gene: NA
J gene: TRBJ2-5
CDR3 protein: CASSPARGLWETQYF
CDR3 DNA: TGTGCCAGCAGCCCGGCCAGGGGACTCTGGGAGACCCAGTACTTC

CDR3 length: 14
clone size: few
V gene: TRBV7-2
D gene: TRBD1
J gene: TRBJ2-7
CDR3 protein: CASRSGDRAHEQYF
CDR3 DNA: TGTGCCAGCAGGTCAGGGGACAGGGCCCACGAGCAGTACTTC

CDR3 length: 14
clone size: NA
V gene: TRBV12-3/TRBV12-4
D gene: TRBD1
J gene: TRBJ1-5
CDR3 protein: CASSYGTAGTPQHF
CDR3 DNA: TGTGCCAGCAGCTACGGGACAGCCGGGACGCCCCAGCATTTT

CDR3 length: 13
clone size: NA
V gene: TRBV7-9
D gene: NA
J gene: TRBJ2-7
CDR3 protein: CASSSKSTYEQYF
CDR3 DNA: TGTGCCAGCAGCTCCAAATCGACCTACGAGCAGTACTTC

CDR3 length: 13
clone size: few
V gene: TRBV6-1
D gene: TRBD2
J gene: TRBJ2-7
CDR3 protein: CATNPLAGREQYF
CDR3 DNA: TGTGCCACCAATCCACTAGCGGGACGGGAGCAGTACTTC

CDR3 length: 14
clone size: few
V gene: TRBV4-2
D gene: TRBD1
J gene: TRBJ2-5
CDR3 protein: CASSQAAGGETQYF
CDR3 DNA: TGTGCCAGCAGCCAAGCGGCAGGGGGAGAGACCCAGTACTTC

CDR3 length: 15
clone size: few
V gene: TRBV5-1
D gene: NA
J gene: TRBJ2-3
CDR3 protein: CASSPRDRTTDTQYF
CDR3 DNA: TGCGCCAGCAGCCCTAGGGACCGCACCACAGATACGCAGTATTTT

CDR3 length: 15
clone size: few
V gene: TRBV7-2
D gene: NA
J gene: TRBJ2-2
CDR3 protein: CASSSRQQGTGELFF
CDR3 DNA: TGTGCCAGCAGCTCGCGTCAACAGGGCACCGGGGAGCTGTTTTTT

CDR3 length: 14
clone size: NA
V gene: TRBV19
D gene: NA
J gene: TRBJ2-7
CDR3 protein: CASSIGHQGYEQYF
CDR3 DNA: TGTGCCAGTAGTATCGGACACCAGGGTTACGAGCAGTACTTC

CDR3 length: 14
clone size: NA
V gene: TRBV4-1
D gene: NA
J gene: TRBJ2-7
CDR3 protein: CASRPTGRSYEQYF
CDR3 DNA: TGCGCCAGCAGACCGACAGGTAGGAGCTACGAGCAGTACTTC

CDR3 length: 13
clone size: once
V gene: TRBV6-5
D gene: NA
J gene: TRBJ1-1
CDR3 protein: CASRPRVTAEAFF
CDR3 DNA: TGTGCCAGCAGACCACGGGTCACGGCTGAAGCTTTCTTT

CDR3 length: 15
clone size: many
V gene: TRBV7-2
D gene: TRBD2
J gene: TRBJ2-7
CDR3 protein: CASSSSGTTSYEQYF
CDR3 DNA: TGTGCCAGCAGCTCGTCCGGGACTACGTCCTACGAGCAGTACTTC

CDR3 length: 17
clone size: NA
V gene: TRBV5-1
D gene: TRBD2
J gene: TRBJ2-5
CDR3 protein: CASSAGLAGTYQETQYF
CDR3 DNA: TGCGCCAGCAGCGCGGGACTAGCGGGGACATACCAAGAGACCCAGTACTTC

CDR3 length: 13
clone size: NA
V gene: TRBV20-1
D gene: NA
J gene: TRBJ2-7
CDR3 protein: CSARSTEDYEQYF
CDR3 DNA: TGCAGTGCTAGGTCGACAGAGGACTACGAGCAGTACTTC

CDR3 length: 17
clone size: NA
V gene: TRBV7-9
D gene: NA
J gene: TRBJ2-3
CDR3 protein: CASSFFRGRRGTDTQYF
CDR3 DNA: TGTGCCAGCAGCTTTTTCCGGGGACGGCGAGGCACAGATACGCAGTATTTT

CDR3 length: 17
clone size: many
V gene: TRBV7-8
D gene: NA
J gene: TRBJ1-1
CDR3 protein: CASSRGSDSFMNTEAFF
CDR3 DNA: TGTGCCAGCAGCCGCGGCTCGGACAGCTTTATGAACACTGAAGCTTTCTTT

CDR3 length: 15
clone size: few
V gene: TRBV2
D gene: TRBD2
J gene: TRBJ2-1
CDR3 protein: CASRPTSGGYDEQFF
CDR3 DNA: TGTGCCAGCAGACCCACTAGCGGGGGGTACGATGAGCAGTTCTTC

CDR3 length: 14
clone size: NA
V gene: TRBV2
D gene: TRBD2
J gene: TRBJ2-3
CDR3 protein: CASSLLAGGMTQYF
CDR3 DNA: TGTGCCAGCAGCCTACTAGCGGGGGGAATGACGCAGTATTTT